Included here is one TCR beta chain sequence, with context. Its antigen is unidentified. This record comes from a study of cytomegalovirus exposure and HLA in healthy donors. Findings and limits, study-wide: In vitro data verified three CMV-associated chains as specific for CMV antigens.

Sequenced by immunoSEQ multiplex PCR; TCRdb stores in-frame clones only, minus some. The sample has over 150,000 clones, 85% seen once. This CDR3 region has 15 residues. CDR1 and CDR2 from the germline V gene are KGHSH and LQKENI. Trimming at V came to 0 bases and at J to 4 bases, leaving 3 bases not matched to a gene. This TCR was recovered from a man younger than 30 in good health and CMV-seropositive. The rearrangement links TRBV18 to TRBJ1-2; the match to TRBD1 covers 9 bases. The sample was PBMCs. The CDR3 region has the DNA TGTGCCAGCTCACCACCGGGACAGGGCAGCTATGGCTACACCTTC. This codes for CASSPPGQGSYGYTF.